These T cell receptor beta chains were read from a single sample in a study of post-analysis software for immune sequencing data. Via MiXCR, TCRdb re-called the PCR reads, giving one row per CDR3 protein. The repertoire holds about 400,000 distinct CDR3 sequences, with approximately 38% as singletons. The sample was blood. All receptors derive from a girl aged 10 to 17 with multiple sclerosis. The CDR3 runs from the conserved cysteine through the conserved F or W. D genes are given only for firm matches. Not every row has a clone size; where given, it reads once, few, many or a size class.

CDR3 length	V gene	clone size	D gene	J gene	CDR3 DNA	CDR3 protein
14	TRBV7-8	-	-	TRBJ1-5	TGTGCCAGCAGCCCCCGGGACACCCGGGAAGCCCAGCATTTT	CASSPRDTREAQHF
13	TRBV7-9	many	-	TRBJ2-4	TGTGCCAGCAGTCCCGGACTGGAAAACATTCAGTACTTC	CASSPGLENIQYF
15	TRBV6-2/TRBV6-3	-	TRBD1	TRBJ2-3	TGTGCCAGCAGCCGACAGGGCGAGTGGACAGATACGCAGTATTTT	CASSRQGEWTDTQYF
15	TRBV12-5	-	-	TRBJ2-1	TGTGCTAGTGTGCAGGACAGCCTTATTTACAATGAGCAGTTCTTC	CASVQDSLIYNEQFF
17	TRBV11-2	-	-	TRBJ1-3	TGTGCCAGCAGCTTAGTAAGAACAGGGAGCTCTGGAAACACCATATATTTT	CASSLVRTGSSGNTIYF
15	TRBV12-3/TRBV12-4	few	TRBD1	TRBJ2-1	TGTGCCAGCACAACCCGGGACAGGGACTACAATGAGCAGTTCTTC	CASTTRDRDYNEQFF
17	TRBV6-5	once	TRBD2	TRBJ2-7	TGTGCCAGCAGTTACTCAGGCCCCAGCGGGGGATTCTACGAGCAGTACTTC	CASSYSGPSGGFYEQYF
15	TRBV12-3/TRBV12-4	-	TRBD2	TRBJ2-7	TGTGCCAGCAGCCCCTTTGAGCGGGGAACCTACGAGCAGTACTTC	CASSPFERGTYEQYF
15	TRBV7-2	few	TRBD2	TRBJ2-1	TGTGCCACTAACCCGGGGGGGGGCTCCTACAATGAGCAGTTCTTC	CATNPGGGSYNEQFF
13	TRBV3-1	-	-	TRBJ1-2	TGTGCCAGCAGCCACGACAGTGCCGGGGGCTACACCTTC	CASSHDSAGGYTF
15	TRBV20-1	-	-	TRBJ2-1	TGCAGTGCTAGAGAGCAAAGTGGCTCCTACAATGAGCAGTTCTTC	CSAREQSGSYNEQFF
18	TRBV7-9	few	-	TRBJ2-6	TGTGCCAGCAGCCTACTCAATTACAGGGACGCTGGGGCCAACGTCCTGACTTTC	CASSLLNYRDAGANVLTF
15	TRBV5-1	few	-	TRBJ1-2	TGCGCCAGCAGCCCCCTGCCAGGGGAATCATATGGCTACACCTTC	CASSPLPGESYGYTF
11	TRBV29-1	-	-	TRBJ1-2	TGCAGCGCCGCGGGGCACTATGGCTACACCTTC	CSAAGHYGYTF
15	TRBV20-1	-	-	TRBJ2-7	TGCAGTGCTAGAGATAGCAGTTTTCTCCTACGAGAGCAGTACTTC	CSARDSSFLLREQYF
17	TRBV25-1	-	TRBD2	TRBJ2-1	TGTGCCAGCAGTTCAGGCGGATCTAGCGGAGGCTACAATGAGCAGTTCTTC	CASSSGGSSGGYNEQFF
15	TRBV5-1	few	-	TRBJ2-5	TGCGCCAGCAGCTTGTCGGGAAGAGGCCAAGAGACCCAGTACTTC	CASSLSGRGQETQYF
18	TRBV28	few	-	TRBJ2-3	TGTGCCAGCAGTTCACCCGCTTGGAGTGCAGGGTCCACAGATACGCAGTATTTT	CASSSPAWSAGSTDTQYF
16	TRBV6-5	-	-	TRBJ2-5	TGTGCCAGCAGTTACGTGGCCGGGGGGCTTGGAGAGACCCAGTACTTC	CASSYVAGGLGETQYF
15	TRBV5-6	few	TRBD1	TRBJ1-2	TGTGCCAGCAGCTTGGATCCGACAGGGAACTATGGCTACACCTTC	CASSLDPTGNYGYTF
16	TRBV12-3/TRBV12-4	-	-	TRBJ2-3	TGTGCCAGCAGTCCACCGGGACTTCCTTTCACAGATACGCAGTATTTT	CASSPPGLPFTDTQYF
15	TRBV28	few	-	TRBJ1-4	TGTGCCAGCCACTCAACCGGGACGCCGAATGAAAAACTGTTTTTT	CASHSTGTPNEKLFF
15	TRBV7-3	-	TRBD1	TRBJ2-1	TGTGCCAGCAGCCCGACAGGGGGCTCGCACAATGAGCAGTTCTTC	CASSPTGGSHNEQFF
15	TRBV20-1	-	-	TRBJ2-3	TGCAGTGCTAGAGATGGGGCACGGACCACAGATACGCAGTATTTT	CSARDGARTTDTQYF
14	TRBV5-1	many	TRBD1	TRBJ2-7	TGTGCCAGCAGTCCAGGGACAGACTCCTACGAGCAGTACTTC	CASSPGTDSYEQYF
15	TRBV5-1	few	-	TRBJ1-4	TGCGCCAGCAGCTTGTCGGGGTGGTCTAATGAAAAACTGTTTTTT	CASSLSGWSNEKLFF
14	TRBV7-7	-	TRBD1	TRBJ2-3	TGTGCTAGCAGTTCGGGACAGGGCTCAGATACGCAGTATTTT	CASSSGQGSDTQYF